These 6 T cell receptor beta chains came from one sample sequenced in a study of shared clonotypes between healthy human individuals. Some clones are missing from TCRdb's copy, which holds only in-frame ones; the method was immunoSEQ multiplex PCR. The table includes about 1 million clones, approximately 68% detected once. Sample: memory CD4+ T cells sorted from blood. Subset of the sample: CD45RA-negative fraction. All receptors come from a man between 18 and 29 years old in good health.

V usage is TRBV5-4 and J usage is TRBJ2-1; 7 bases are a match to TRBD2. CDR3 length: 14 residues. Trimming cost V 4 bases and J 9 bases; bases outside gene matches: 10. Germline V lookup: CDR1 SGHNT, CDR2 YYREEE (reference sequence). CDR3 sequence: CASSLRSGLGEQFF. In DNA, the CDR3 is TGTGCCAGCAGCCTTCGTAGCGGGCTGGGTGAGCAGTTCTTC.

J is TRBJ2-1 and V is TRBV4-3; possibly TRBD1 for D (6 bases). Germline V gene data show CDR1 as LGHNA and CDR2 as YSLEER. The CDR3 length is 15 residues. The ends were cut back, 3 bases at V and 6 bases at J, with 15 bases in the middle. The DNA for the CDR3 is TGCGCCAGCAGCCAGGGACACCGAGAAGGCAATGAGCAGTTCTTC. This encodes CASSQGHREGNEQFF.

The chain uses TRBV28 and TRBJ2-1; 11 nucleotides agree with TRBD2. Per the germline V gene, CDR1 is MDHEN and CDR2 is SYDVKM. This CDR3 region has 15 residues. V shed 3 bases and J 5 bases; nucleotides not matched to a gene: 3. DNA of the CDR3: TGTGCCAGCAGTTTTAGCGGGAGGGCCAACAATGAGCAGTTCTTC. This codes for CASSFSGRANNEQFF.

This rearrangement joins TRBV5-1 to TRBJ2-2; possibly TRBD1 for D (6 bases). V was shortened by 0 bases and J by 5 bases, with 11 bases between the two germline ends. Germline CDR1 and CDR2: SGHRS and YFSETQ. The CDR3 length is 15 residues. CDR3 sequence (DNA): TGCGCCAGCAGCTTGGCAGGGGTAGGGACCGGGGAGCTGTTTTTT. This gives the protein CASSLAGVGTGELFF.

The chain combines TRBV7-2 with TRBJ1-6; 8 nucleotides align to TRBD1. Germline V CDR1 and CDR2: SGHTA, FQGNSA. V gave up 0 bases and J gave up 6 bases; unmatched junction bases: 1. This CDR3 has 15 amino acids. CDR3 nucleotides: TGTGCCAGCAGCTTAGCGCAGGGGGCTAATTCACCCCTCCACTTT. Translation gives CASSLAQGANSPLHF. The complete variable domain, with remaining parts taken from reference TRBV7-2 and TRBJ1-6, reads GAGVSQSPSNKVTEKGKDVELRCDPISGHTALYWYRQSLGQGLEFLIYFQGNSAPDKSGLPSDRFSAERTGGSVSTLTIQRTQQEDSAVYLCASSLAQGANSPLHFGNGTRLTVT.

The chain employs TRBV7-2 and TRBJ2-1; 11 bases agree with TRBD2. This CDR3 region has 15 residues. Germline V gene data show CDR1 as SGHTA and CDR2 as FQGNSA. Trimming took 5 bases from V and 6 from J; bases not matched to a gene: 6. This CDR3 reads CASSQAGTSGNEQFF. The CDR3 region has the DNA TGTGCCAGCAGCCAGGCCGGGACTAGCGGCAATGAGCAGTTCTTC. Full variable domain (rest looked up from reference TRBV7-2 and TRBJ2-1): GAGVSQSPSNKVTEKGKDVELRCDPISGHTALYWYRQSLGQGLEFLIYFQGNSAPDKSGLPSDRFSAERTGGSVSTLTIQRTQQEDSAVYLCASSQAGTSGNEQFFGPGTRLTVL.